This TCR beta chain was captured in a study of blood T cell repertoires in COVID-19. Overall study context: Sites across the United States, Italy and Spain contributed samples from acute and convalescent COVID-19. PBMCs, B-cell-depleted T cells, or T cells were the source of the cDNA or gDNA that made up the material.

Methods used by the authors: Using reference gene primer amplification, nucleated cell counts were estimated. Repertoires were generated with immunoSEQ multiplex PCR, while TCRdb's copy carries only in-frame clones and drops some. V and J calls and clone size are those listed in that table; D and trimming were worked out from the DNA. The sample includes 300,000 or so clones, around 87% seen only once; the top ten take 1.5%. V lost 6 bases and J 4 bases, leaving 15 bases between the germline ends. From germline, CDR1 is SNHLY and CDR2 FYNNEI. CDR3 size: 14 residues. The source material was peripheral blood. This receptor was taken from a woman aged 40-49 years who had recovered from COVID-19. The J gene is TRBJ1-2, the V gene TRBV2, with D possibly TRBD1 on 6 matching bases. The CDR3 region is CASRPTGYGYGYTF. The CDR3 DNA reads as TGTGCCAGCAGGCCTACAGGGTATGGCTATGGCTACACCTTC.